This TCR beta chain was sequenced in a study of post-analysis software for immune sequencing data. Study findings and constraints: Four or five TRBV segments were significantly more frequent in patients than in controls. TRBV5-6, TRBV5-1 and TRBV20-1 were among these segments. The F measure placed samples prepared in the same batch into strongly shared clusters. Controls had significantly higher normalized Chao1 diversity than multiple sclerosis patients.

For this clonotype: Its antigen remains unknown.

cDNA libraries of TCR beta carried unique molecular identifiers. It was from roughly 1.1 to 9.2 million T cells that some 470,000 cDNA molecules came. From the PCR reads, TCRdb called clonotypes with MiXCR, one entry per CDR3 protein. The profile shows fewer than 900,000 distinct CDR3 sequences, 40% to 55% of them singletons. Germline V gives CDR1 DFQATT, CDR2 SNEGSKA (reference sequence). The CDR3 spans 14 residues. This sequence was found in a girl between 10 and 17 years old with multiple sclerosis. The chain recombines TRBV20-1 with TRBJ2-5; 9 positions agree with TRBD2. The DNA end favors TRBJ2-7, so the J call may be wrong. Sequences were obtained from blood. CDR3 sequence reads: CSAIHGAGGYEQYF. The CDR3 DNA sequence: TGCAGTGCCATCCATGGAGCGGGAGGATACGAGCAGTACTTC.